This is a list of T cell receptor beta chains from one sample in a study of cytomegalovirus exposure and HLA in healthy donors. Profiled with immunoSEQ multiplex PCR; TCRdb holds only in-frame clones, not every one. The repertoire includes roughly 160,000 clones, around 85% of them detected once, and 1% sits in the top ten. The sample was PBMCs. The receptors derive from a boy between 2 and 10 years old in good health and CMV-seronegative. The CDR3 runs from the conserved cysteine through the conserved F or W. The D gene is left open where the match is weak. Some rows have no size entry. The others give once, few or many, or a class for an expanded clone.

J gene: TRBJ2-3
V gene: TRBV29-1
D gene: TRBD2
CDR3 length: 12
clone size: NA
CDR3 protein: CSVDSGRPSQYF
CDR3 DNA: TGCAGCGTTGATAGCGGGAGGCCCTCTCAGTATTTT

J gene: TRBJ2-5
V gene: TRBV19
D gene: NA
CDR3 length: 14
clone size: NA
CDR3 protein: CASSPRTAQETQYF
CDR3 DNA: TGTGCCAGTAGTCCGAGGACAGCCCAAGAGACCCAGTACTTC

J gene: TRBJ2-1
V gene: TRBV11-3
D gene: TRBD2
CDR3 length: 16
clone size: NA
CDR3 protein: CASSPGTSGTDNEQFF
CDR3 DNA: TGTGCCAGCAGCCCCGGGACTAGCGGGACAGACAATGAGCAGTTCTTC

J gene: TRBJ1-1
V gene: TRBV6-6
D gene: NA
CDR3 length: 13
clone size: NA
CDR3 protein: CASSYSAGTEAFF
CDR3 DNA: TGTGCCAGCAGTTACTCTGCGGGTACTGAAGCTTTCTTT

J gene: TRBJ2-3
V gene: TRBV9
D gene: TRBD1
CDR3 length: 17
clone size: NA
CDR3 protein: CASSVEGTGVHTDTQYF
CDR3 DNA: TGTGCCAGCAGCGTAGAAGGGACAGGGGTTCACACAGATACGCAGTATTTT

J gene: TRBJ1-2
V gene: TRBV28
D gene: TRBD1
CDR3 length: 13
clone size: once
CDR3 protein: CASSLGQEYGYTF
CDR3 DNA: TGTGCCAGCAGTTTAGGACAGGAGTATGGCTACACCTTC

J gene: TRBJ2-4
V gene: TRBV2
D gene: TRBD1
CDR3 length: 16
clone size: NA
CDR3 protein: CASGKGQGRDRDIQYF
CDR3 DNA: TGTGCCAGCGGCAAGGGACAGGGGCGAGACAGAGACATTCAGTACTTC

J gene: TRBJ2-1
V gene: TRBV11-2
D gene: TRBD2
CDR3 length: 15
clone size: NA
CDR3 protein: CASKGLAGGYNEQFF
CDR3 DNA: TGTGCCAGCAAGGGACTAGCGGGAGGGTACAATGAGCAGTTCTTC

J gene: TRBJ2-7
V gene: TRBV6-1
D gene: TRBD1
CDR3 length: 14
clone size: NA
CDR3 protein: CASAPGQEAYEQYF
CDR3 DNA: TGTGCCAGCGCCCCGGGACAGGAGGCCTACGAGCAGTACTTC

J gene: TRBJ2-1
V gene: TRBV30
D gene: TRBD1
CDR3 length: 16
clone size: NA
CDR3 protein: CAWNRIGTGFYNEQFF
CDR3 DNA: TGTGCCTGGAACCGTATCGGGACAGGTTTCTACAATGAGCAGTTCTTC

J gene: TRBJ2-1
V gene: TRBV27
D gene: NA
CDR3 length: 16
clone size: NA
CDR3 protein: CASSFLAGTPYNEQFF
CDR3 DNA: TGTGCCAGCAGTTTTTTGGCGGGTACCCCATACAATGAGCAGTTCTTC

J gene: TRBJ2-5
V gene: TRBV5-4
D gene: NA
CDR3 length: 15
clone size: NA
CDR3 protein: CASSLGLGLQETQYF
CDR3 DNA: TGTGCCAGCAGCCTGGGGTTGGGGCTGCAGGAGACCCAGTACTTC

J gene: TRBJ2-1
V gene: TRBV18
D gene: NA
CDR3 length: 18
clone size: NA
CDR3 protein: CASSPPSGDLFSYNEQFF
CDR3 DNA: TGTGCCAGCTCACCACCATCAGGGGACCTCTTCTCCTACAATGAGCAGTTCTTC

J gene: TRBJ1-1
V gene: TRBV29-1
D gene: NA
CDR3 length: 11
clone size: few
CDR3 protein: CSVTGNTEAFF
CDR3 DNA: TGCAGCGTGACAGGGAACACTGAAGCTTTCTTT

J gene: TRBJ2-5
V gene: TRBV18
D gene: NA
CDR3 length: 13
clone size: NA
CDR3 protein: CASSPGLSETQYF
CDR3 DNA: TGTGCCAGCTCACCGGGACTGTCGGAGACCCAGTACTTC

J gene: TRBJ2-7
V gene: TRBV28
D gene: NA
CDR3 length: 15
clone size: once
CDR3 protein: CASSLRGFSGYEQYF
CDR3 DNA: TGTGCCAGCAGTTTAAGGGGATTTAGCGGCTACGAGCAGTACTTC